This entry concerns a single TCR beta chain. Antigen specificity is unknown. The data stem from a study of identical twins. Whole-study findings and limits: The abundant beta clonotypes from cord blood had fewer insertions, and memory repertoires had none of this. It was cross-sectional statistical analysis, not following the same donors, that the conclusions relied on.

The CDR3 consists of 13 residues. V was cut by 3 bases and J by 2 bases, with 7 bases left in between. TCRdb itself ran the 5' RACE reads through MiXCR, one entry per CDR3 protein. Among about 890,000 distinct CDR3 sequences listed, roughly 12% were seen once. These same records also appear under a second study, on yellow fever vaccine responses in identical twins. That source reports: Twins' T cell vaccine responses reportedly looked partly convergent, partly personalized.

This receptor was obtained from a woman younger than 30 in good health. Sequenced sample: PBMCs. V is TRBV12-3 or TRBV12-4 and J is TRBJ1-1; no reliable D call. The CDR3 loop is CASSFAPNTEAFF. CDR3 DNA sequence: TGTGCCAGCAGTTTCGCGCCTAACACTGAAGCTTTCTTT.